The 30 T cell receptor beta chains presented below share a single source sample, sequenced in a study of T cell repertoires in cytomegalovirus infection. Each CDR3 protein gets one entry after TCRdb re-called the reads with MiXCR. The sample has 40,000 to 60,000 distinct CDR3 sequences; over 20% are singletons. For these TCRs, the target antigens are not known. This specimen was CD8+ T cells from cultured PBMCs, taken from culture after CMV antigen stimulation. The receptor set was obtained from a human donor in good health (CMV status not recorded). Some clones in this sample may be carry-over from other donors' samples.

The chain has TRBV27 and TRBJ2-7, with 7 bases fitting TRBD1. CDR1 is MNHEY and CDR2 is SMNVEV in the germline V gene (reference sequence). CDR3 size: 15 residues. Trimming removed 5 bases from V and 3 bases from J; junction bases left unmatched: 10. CDR3 sequence: CASSHRQGLGYEQYV. DNA for the CDR3: TGTGCCAGCAGTCATCGACAGGGTTTAGGCTACGAGCAGTACGTC.

Only a few counts were recorded for this clonotype. The genes are TRBV19 and TRBJ2-1; a possible D gene is TRBD1 (5 bases). Germline V gene data show CDR1 as LNHDA and CDR2 as SQIVND (reference sequence). Deletions cut 3 bases from V and 3 bases from J, with 9 bases between. The CDR3 loop spans 14 amino acids. The CDR3 DNA sequence: TGTGCCAGTAGTATCGGTGACAGCTACAATGAGCAGTTCTTC. Encoded protein: CASSIGDSYNEQFF.

This clonotype was counted a few times. The J gene is TRBJ1-4, the V gene TRBV12-3 or TRBV12-4, with TRBD1 as a possible D gene (5 bases). The CDR3 contains 15 residues. The V end was cut by 5 bases, the J end by 5 bases, with 15 bases between. DNA for the CDR3: TGTGCCAGCAGTGGGGACCCGGGGTTCAATGAAAAACTGTTTTTT. Amino acids: CASSGDPGFNEKLFF.

This clonotype was counted between two and nine times. The genes are TRBV20-1 and TRBJ2-6; possibly TRBD1 or TRBD2 for D (5 bases each). Trimming shortened V by 1 base and J by 0 bases, and 19 bases separated the two germline ends. CDR1 and CDR2 from the germline V gene are DFQATT and SNEGSKA (reference sequence). The CDR3 is 19 amino acids. As DNA, the CDR3 is TGCAGTGCTAGAGTTAGGGACGGGGTCCACGTCTCTGGGGCCAACGTCCTGACTTTC. It translates to CSARVRDGVHVSGANVLTF.

This clonotype was observed a handful of times. The chain recombines TRBV7-8 with TRBJ2-2; D is tentatively TRBD1 or TRBD2 (6 bases each). Germline CDR1 reads SGHVS; CDR2 reads FQNEAQ. The CDR3 loop spans 15 amino acids. The germline V and J ends were trimmed by 1 base and 8 bases, with 14 bases remaining between them. The CDR3 nucleotides read TGTGCCAGCAGCTTAGAGACCGGGGGCTCGGGGGAGCTGTTTTTT. This encodes CASSLETGGSGELFF. The full variable domain, in which reference TRBV7-8 and TRBJ2-2 provide the parts outside the CDR3, is GAGVSQSPRYKVAKRGQDVALRCDPISGHVSLFWYQQALGQGPEFLTYFQNEAQLDKSGLPSDRFFAERPEGSVSTLKIQRTQQEDSAVYLCASSLETGGSGELFFGEGSRLTVL.

This clonotype has more than one count but fewer than ten. J is TRBJ2-4 and V is TRBV7-2; D may be TRBD2 (6 bases). The CDR3 runs to 14 residues. V was pared by 4 bases and J by 7 bases, with 14 bases between. Germline CDR1 is SGHTA and CDR2 is FQGNSA. The CDR3 here is CASSSRGKGNIQYF. CDR3 in DNA: TGTGCCAGCAGCTCTCGGGGGAAGGGGAACATTCAGTACTTC.

This clonotype was seen a handful of times. The chain combines TRBV7-8 with TRBJ1-1, with a weak D call TRBD1 (6 bases). V shed 2 bases and J shed 5 bases, with 12 bases lying between them. CDR1 SGHVS and CDR2 FQNEAQ come from the germline V gene. The CDR3 spans 14 residues. DNA of the CDR3: TGTGCCAGCAGCTTAAGGGGGAAGGGTACTGAAGCTTTCTTT. Translated, it gives CASSLRGKGTEAFF.

V usage is TRBV4-2 and J usage is TRBJ2-7, with 7 bases that match TRBD2. V was clipped by 3 bases and J by 3 bases; unmatched bases: 5. The length of the CDR3 is 14 residues. The germline gives CDR1 LGHNA, CDR2 YNFKEQ. The CDR3 is CASSHWGEGYEQYF. Here the CDR3 DNA reads TGTGCCAGCAGCCATTGGGGGGAGGGCTACGAGCAGTACTTC.

This clonotype was seen many times. The J gene is TRBJ2-1, the V gene TRBV7-8; D possibly corresponds to TRBD2 (5 bases). Germline CDR1 and CDR2: SGHVS and FQNEAQ. The CDR3 loop spans 16 amino acids. The V end was cut by 3 bases, the J end by 2 bases, with 14 bases between. The CDR3 DNA reads TGTGCCAGCAGCTTCCCAGCGGTGCCCGCCTACAATGAGCAGTTCTTC. It specifies CASSFPAVPAYNEQFF.

This clonotype was observed at least ten times. This rearrangement joins TRBV27 to TRBJ2-3; D may match TRBD1 or TRBD2 (5 bases each). V was clipped by 6 bases and J by 3 bases, with 19 bases between them. Germline V lookup: CDR1 MNHEY, CDR2 SMNVEV (reference sequence). This CDR3 is 16 amino acids long. This CDR3 reads CASRDGGSRVTDTQYF. CDR3 coding DNA: TGTGCCAGCAGAGACGGAGGTAGCAGGGTTACAGATACGCAGTATTTT.

The V gene is TRBV4-1, the J gene TRBJ2-1, with D perhaps TRBD1 (5 bases). Germline V gene sequence: CDR1 MGHRA, CDR2 YSYEKL. Deletions cut 0 bases from V and 4 bases from J, with 10 bases between. The CDR3 is 15 amino acids. The chain's CDR3 is CASSQDRGSYNEQFF. The CDR3 nucleotides read TGCGCCAGCAGCCAAGATAGGGGCAGTTACAATGAGCAGTTCTTC.

V gene TRBV7-2 combines with J gene TRBJ2-1; 11 bases fit TRBD2. V was pared by 5 bases and J by 3 bases, with 3 bases of the junction left unmatched. This CDR3 has 15 amino acids. The germline CDR1 and CDR2 sequences are SGHTA and FQGNSA. In DNA form, the CDR3 reads TGTGCCAGCAGCCCTCTAGCGGGGGGCTACAATGAGCAGTTCTTC. This encodes CASSPLAGGYNEQFF.

This clonotype was detected a few times. The chain couples TRBV12-3 or TRBV12-4 to TRBJ2-1, with 13 bases matching TRBD2. The V segment lost 0 bases and the J segment 2 bases; nucleotides outside the gene matches: 4. CDR3 length: 18 amino acids. CDR3 loop: CASSLAKGLAGTYNEQFF. Written as DNA, the CDR3 is TGTGCCAGCAGTTTAGCAAAGGGACTAGCGGGGACCTACAATGAGCAGTTCTTC.

The chain employs TRBV9 and TRBJ2-5; 11 bases map to TRBD2. The length of the CDR3 is 15 residues. Per germline, CDR1 SGDLS and CDR2 YYNGEE. V trimming: 3 bases; J trimming: 2 bases; junction bases outside the gene matches: 3. CDR3 loop: CASSARLAGQETQYF. The CDR3, as DNA: TGTGCCAGCAGCGCCAGACTAGCGGGACAAGAGACCCAGTACTTC.

This chain links TRBV2 with TRBJ2-3; D is undetermined. The germline V gene has CDR1 SNHLY and CDR2 FYNNEI. Between the trimmed V and J ends, which lost 1 base and 2 bases, there was a span of 10 bases. CDR3 size: 15 residues. CDR3 protein: CASSEGGGYTDTQYF. The CDR3 DNA reads TGTGCCAGCAGTGAAGGCGGTGGCTACACAGATACGCAGTATTTT.

The chain recombines TRBV7-9 with TRBJ2-7; 9 bases are shared with TRBD2. With 3 bases clipped from V and 1 base from J, the junction kept 1 base outside the gene matches. CDR3 length: 14 residues. Germline-derived CDR1 and CDR2 are SEHNR and FQNEAQ (reference sequence). The CDR3 reads CASSFAGGSYEQYF. DNA of the CDR3: TGTGCCAGCAGCTTTGCGGGGGGGTCCTACGAGCAGTACTTC.

In its sample, this clonotype was seen a few times. This chain uses TRBV5-1 with TRBJ1-5; D is perhaps TRBD1 (6 bases). Germline-derived CDR1 and CDR2 are SGHRS and YFSETQ. This CDR3 contains 16 residues. V was clipped by 0 bases and J by 1 base, with 11 bases between them. The CDR3 region is CASSLDGGGSNQPQHF. In nucleotides, the CDR3 is TGCGCCAGCAGCTTGGATGGAGGGGGGAGCAATCAGCCCCAGCATTTT.

This clonotype was picked up a small number of times. The chain is built from TRBV6-2 or TRBV6-3 and TRBJ1-5; D is undetermined. Germline CDR1 reads MNHEY; CDR2 reads SVGEGT. This CDR3 has 13 amino acids. Trimming cost V 2 bases and J 4 bases, with 6 bases left between them. Here the CDR3 reads CASSYEPNQPQHF. DNA for the CDR3: TGTGCCAGCAGTTACGAACCGAATCAGCCCCAGCATTTT.

This rearrangement joins TRBV7-2 to TRBJ1-2; no reliable D call. V lost 2 bases and J 8 bases, leaving 9 bases between the germline ends. Germline V gene data show CDR1 as SGHTA and CDR2 as FQGNSA. This CDR3 region has 12 residues. Here the CDR3 reads CASSLKGQGYTF. The DNA of the CDR3 is TGTGCCAGCAGCTTAAAAGGGCAGGGCTACACCTTC.

This clonotype turned up a few times. The chain carries TRBV27 and TRBJ1-1; perhaps TRBD1 as D (6 bases). The V end lost 5 bases, the J end lost 7 bases, and 11 bases lay between the germline ends. This CDR3 has 12 amino acids. Per the germline V gene, CDR1 is MNHEY and CDR2 is SMNVEV (reference sequence). The CDR3 loop reads CASSAGDREAFF. The CDR3 bases are TGTGCCAGCAGTGCAGGGGACCGTGAAGCTTTCTTT.

This clonotype occurred many times. The V gene is TRBV7-6, the J gene TRBJ2-1; 7 bases line up with TRBD1. There are 14 residues in the CDR3. V gave up 4 bases and J gave up 12 bases; unmatched junction bases: 12. Germline V CDR1 and CDR2: SGHVS, FNYEAQ. The CDR3 loop is CASSSGQTSTRQFF. The CDR3 DNA sequence: TGTGCCAGCAGCTCGGGACAGACCTCTACAAGGCAGTTCTTC.

In its sample, this clonotype was seen a few times. The rearrangement uses TRBV25-1 and TRBJ2-5; D not certain. The CDR3 totals 14 residues. Germline V gives CDR1 MGHDK, CDR2 SYGVNS. V was cut by 3 bases and J by 0 bases, with 8 bases left in between. CDR3 region: CASSDDDYQETQYF. The CDR3 DNA sequence: TGTGCCAGCAGTGATGACGACTACCAAGAGACCCAGTACTTC.

This clonotype was seen a few times. J is TRBJ2-1 and V is TRBV27, with 9 bases that match TRBD2. The germline V gene has CDR1 MNHEY and CDR2 SMNVEV (reference sequence). Trimming cost V 4 bases and J 2 bases; bases outside gene matches: 6. This CDR3 is 16 amino acids long. The CDR3 here is CASSSQTSGAYNEQFF. In DNA, the CDR3 is TGTGCCAGCAGTTCTCAGACTAGCGGAGCCTACAATGAGCAGTTCTTC.

The chain carries TRBV7-6 and TRBJ2-7; tentatively, D is TRBD2 (6 bases). From germline, CDR1 is SGHVS and CDR2 FNYEAQ. The germline V and J ends were trimmed by 6 bases and 2 bases, with 23 bases remaining between them. This CDR3 region has 17 residues. The CDR3, as DNA: TGTGCCAGCAGTCTAGGGGCAGGAAAGACTAGGGCCTACGAGCAGTACTTC. This gives the protein CASSLGAGKTRAYEQYF.

This sequence joins TRBV27 and TRBJ2-7; D ambiguous. The CDR3 length is 13 residues. Trimming shortened V by 4 bases and J by 4 bases, and 11 bases separated the two germline ends. CDR1 is MNHEY, CDR2 SMNVEV, per germline (reference sequence). The CDR3 is CASSSLSRYEQYF. DNA of the CDR3: TGTGCCAGCAGTTCTCTCTCCAGATACGAGCAGTACTTC.

This clonotype has just a few counts. The V call is TRBV7-6, the J call TRBJ2-5, with 11 bases that match TRBD1. Trimming cost V 5 bases and J 9 bases; bases outside gene matches: 11. The V gene's germline CDR1 is SGHVS and CDR2 FNYEAQ. The CDR3 is made up of 15 amino acids. Here the CDR3 DNA reads TGTGCCAGCAGCCCCGGACAGGGGGCGGTGCAAGCCCAGTACTTC. Translating it yields CASSPGQGAVQAQYF.

V usage is TRBV7-2 and J usage is TRBJ2-3, with 12 bases identical to TRBD2. V was clipped by 5 bases and J by 5 bases; unmatched bases: 5. Per the germline V gene, CDR1 is SGHTA and CDR2 is FQGNSA. CDR3 size: 15 residues. The chain's CDR3 is CASSMTSGGLDTQYF. CDR3 DNA sequence: TGTGCCAGCAGCATGACTAGCGGGGGTTTAGATACGCAGTATTTT. The full variable domain, with the rest looked up from reference TRBV7-2 and TRBJ2-3, is GAGVSQSPSNKVTEKGKDVELRCDPISGHTALYWYRQSLGQGLEFLIYFQGNSAPDKSGLPSDRFSAERTGGSVSTLTIQRTQQEDSAVYLCASSMTSGGLDTQYFGPGTRLTVL.

This clonotype showed up just a few times. The chain links TRBV12-3 or TRBV12-4 to TRBJ1-5; the D is unclear. V gave up 3 bases and J gave up 1 base, with 7 bases separating them. The CDR3 has 14 residues. The CDR3 protein is CASSFGGSNQPQHF. As DNA, the CDR3 is TGTGCCAGCAGTTTTGGTGGCAGCAATCAGCCCCAGCATTTT.

This clonotype was counted between two and nine times. The chain employs TRBV27 and TRBJ2-1, with 9 bases matching TRBD2. V lost 4 bases, J lost 0 bases, and 7 bases stayed unmatched. The CDR3 spans 17 residues. Germline V CDR1 and CDR2: MNHEY, SMNVEV (reference sequence). Written as DNA, the CDR3 is TGTGCCAGCAGTTCCTCTAGCGGGACACGCTCCTACAATGAGCAGTTCTTC. As protein: CASSSSSGTRSYNEQFF.

This clonotype came up many times. The rearrangement uses TRBV11-2 and TRBJ2-1, with 12 bases aligning to TRBD2. CDR1 and CDR2 (germline): SGHAT, FQNNGV. Germline trimming cut 2 bases from V and 0 bases from J; bases unmatched to any gene: 2. This CDR3 has 17 residues. The CDR3 nucleotides are TGTGCCAGCAGCTTAACTAGCGGGAGGCCCTCCTACAATGAGCAGTTCTTC. It encodes CASSLTSGRPSYNEQFF.